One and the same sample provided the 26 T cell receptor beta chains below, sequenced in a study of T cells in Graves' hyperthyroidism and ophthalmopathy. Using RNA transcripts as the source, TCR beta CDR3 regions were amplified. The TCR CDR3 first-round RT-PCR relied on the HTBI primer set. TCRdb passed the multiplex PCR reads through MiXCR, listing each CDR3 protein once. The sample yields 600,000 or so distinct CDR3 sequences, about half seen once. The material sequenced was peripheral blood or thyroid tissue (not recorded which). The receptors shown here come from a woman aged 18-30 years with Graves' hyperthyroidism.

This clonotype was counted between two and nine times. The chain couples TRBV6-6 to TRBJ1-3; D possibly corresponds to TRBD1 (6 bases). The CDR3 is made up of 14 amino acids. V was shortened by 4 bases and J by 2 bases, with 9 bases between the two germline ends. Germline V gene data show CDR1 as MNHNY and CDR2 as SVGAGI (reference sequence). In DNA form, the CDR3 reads TGTGCCAGCAGTTCAAGGGACACTGGAAACACCATATATTTT. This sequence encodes CASSSRDTGNTIYF.

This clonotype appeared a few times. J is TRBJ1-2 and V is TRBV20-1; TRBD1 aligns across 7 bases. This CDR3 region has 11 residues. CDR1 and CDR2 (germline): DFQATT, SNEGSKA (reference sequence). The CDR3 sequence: CREGTDYGYTF. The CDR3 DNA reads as TGCAGGGAGGGGACAGACTATGGCTACACCTTC.

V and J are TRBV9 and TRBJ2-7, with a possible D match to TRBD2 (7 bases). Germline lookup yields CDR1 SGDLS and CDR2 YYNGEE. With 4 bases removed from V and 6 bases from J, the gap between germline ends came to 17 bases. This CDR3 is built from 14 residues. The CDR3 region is CASSRGGGGGEQYF. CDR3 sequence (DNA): TGTGCCAGCAGCCGCGGTGGCGGGGGCGGCGAGCAGTACTTC.

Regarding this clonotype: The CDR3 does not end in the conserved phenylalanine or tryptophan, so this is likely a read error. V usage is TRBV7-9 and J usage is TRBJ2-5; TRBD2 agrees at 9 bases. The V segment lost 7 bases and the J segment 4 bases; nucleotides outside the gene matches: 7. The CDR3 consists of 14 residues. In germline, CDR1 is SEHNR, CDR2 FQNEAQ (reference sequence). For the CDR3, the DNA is TGTGCCAGCATCAATAGCGGGAGAGGAGAGACCCAGTACCTC. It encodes CASINSGRGETQYL.

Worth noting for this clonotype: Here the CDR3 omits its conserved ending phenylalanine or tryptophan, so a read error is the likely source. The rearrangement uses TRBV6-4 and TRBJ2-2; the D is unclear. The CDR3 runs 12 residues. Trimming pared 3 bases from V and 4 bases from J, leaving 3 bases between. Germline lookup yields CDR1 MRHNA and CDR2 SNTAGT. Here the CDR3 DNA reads TGTGCCAGCAGTGAAAGCACCGGGGAGCTGTTTAGG. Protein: CASSESTGELFR.

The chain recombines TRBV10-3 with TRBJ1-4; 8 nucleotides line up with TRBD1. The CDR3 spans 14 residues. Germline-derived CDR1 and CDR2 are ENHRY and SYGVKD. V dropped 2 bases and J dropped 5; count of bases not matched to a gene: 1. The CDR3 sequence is CAISETGGNEKLFF. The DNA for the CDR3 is TGTGCCATCAGTGAGACAGGGGGAAATGAAAAACTGTTTTTT.

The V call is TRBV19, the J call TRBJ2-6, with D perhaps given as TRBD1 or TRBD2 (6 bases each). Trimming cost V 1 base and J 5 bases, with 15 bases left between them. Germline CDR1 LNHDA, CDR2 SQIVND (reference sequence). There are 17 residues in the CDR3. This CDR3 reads CASSIAPGGSRANVLTF. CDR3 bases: TGTGCCAGTAGTATAGCCCCCGGGGGCAGTAGGGCCAACGTCCTGACTTTC.

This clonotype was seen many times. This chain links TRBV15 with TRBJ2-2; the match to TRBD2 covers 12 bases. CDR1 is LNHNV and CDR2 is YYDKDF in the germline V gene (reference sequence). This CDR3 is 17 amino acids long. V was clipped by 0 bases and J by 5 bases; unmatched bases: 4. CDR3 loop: CATSRDEGLAGTGELFF. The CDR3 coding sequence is TGTGCCACCAGCAGAGATGAGGGACTAGCGGGTACCGGGGAGCTGTTTTTT.

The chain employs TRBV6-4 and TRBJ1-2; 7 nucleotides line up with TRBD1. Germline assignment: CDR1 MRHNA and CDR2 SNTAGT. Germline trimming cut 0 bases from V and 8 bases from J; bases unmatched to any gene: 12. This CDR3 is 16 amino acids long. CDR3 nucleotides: TGTGCCAGCAGTGACTCGCCGGACAGGCCTGGGGGGGGCTACACCTTC. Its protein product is CASSDSPDRPGGGYTF.

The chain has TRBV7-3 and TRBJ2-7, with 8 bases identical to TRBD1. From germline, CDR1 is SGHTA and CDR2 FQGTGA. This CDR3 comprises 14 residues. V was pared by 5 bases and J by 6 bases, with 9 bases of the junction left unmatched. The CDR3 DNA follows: TGTGCCAGCAGCCCAACCGGGACAGGAGTCGAGCAGTACTTC. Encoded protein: CASSPTGTGVEQYF.

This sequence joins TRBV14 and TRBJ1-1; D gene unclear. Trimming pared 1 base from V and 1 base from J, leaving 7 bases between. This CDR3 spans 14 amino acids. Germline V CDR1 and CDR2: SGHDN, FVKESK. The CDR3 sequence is CASSQGRRNTEAFF. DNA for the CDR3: TGTGCCAGCAGCCAAGGCAGGAGGAACACTGAAGCTTTCTTT.

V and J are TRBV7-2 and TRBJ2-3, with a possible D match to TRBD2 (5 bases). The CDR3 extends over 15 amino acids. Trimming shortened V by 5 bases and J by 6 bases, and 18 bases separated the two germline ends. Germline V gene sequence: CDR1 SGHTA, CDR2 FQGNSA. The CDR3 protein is CASSPGGPRRDTQYF. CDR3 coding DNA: TGTGCCAGCAGCCCAGGAGGCCCACGGAGGGATACGCAGTATTTT.

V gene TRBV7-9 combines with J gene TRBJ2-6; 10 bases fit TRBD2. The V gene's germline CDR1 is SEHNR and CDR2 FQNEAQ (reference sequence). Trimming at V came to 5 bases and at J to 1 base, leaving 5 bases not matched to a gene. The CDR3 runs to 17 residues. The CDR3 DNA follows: TGTGCCAGCAGCCGTCCGGGACTAGCGTCTGGGGCCAACGTCCTGACTTTC. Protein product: CASSRPGLASGANVLTF.

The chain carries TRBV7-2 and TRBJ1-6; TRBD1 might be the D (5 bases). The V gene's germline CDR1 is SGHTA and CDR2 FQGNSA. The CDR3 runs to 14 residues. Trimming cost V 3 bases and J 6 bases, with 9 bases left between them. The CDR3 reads CASSFQGFNSPLHF. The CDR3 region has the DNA TGTGCCAGCAGCTTTCAGGGTTTTAATTCACCCCTCCACTTT.

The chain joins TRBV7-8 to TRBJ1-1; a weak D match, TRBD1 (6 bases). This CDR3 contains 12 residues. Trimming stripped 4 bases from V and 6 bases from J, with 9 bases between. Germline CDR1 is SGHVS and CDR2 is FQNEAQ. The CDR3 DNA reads TGTGCCAGCAGCTCGGGGGCCTCTGAAGCTTTCTTT. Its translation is CASSSGASEAFF.

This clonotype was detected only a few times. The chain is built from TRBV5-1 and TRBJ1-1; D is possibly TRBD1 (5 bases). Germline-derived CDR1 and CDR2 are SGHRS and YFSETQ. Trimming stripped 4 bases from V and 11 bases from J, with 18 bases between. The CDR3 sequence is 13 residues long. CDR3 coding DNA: TGCGCCAGCAGCCCACCGGGACGGTTCGTTGCTTTCTTT. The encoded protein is CASSPPGRFVAFF.

Here the CDR3 DNA reads TGTGCCATCAGCTACAGGGAAAACACCGGGGAGCTGTTTTTT. Its translation is CAISYRENTGELFF. The chain combines TRBV10-3 with TRBJ2-2; a possible D gene is TRBD1 (6 bases). The CDR3 totals 14 residues. CDR1 ENHRY and CDR2 SYGVKD come from the germline V gene. Deletions cut 6 bases from V and 2 bases from J, with 10 bases between.

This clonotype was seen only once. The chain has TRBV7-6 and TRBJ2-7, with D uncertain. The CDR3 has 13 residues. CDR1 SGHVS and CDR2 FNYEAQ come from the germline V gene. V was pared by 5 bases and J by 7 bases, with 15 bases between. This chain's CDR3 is CASSQKWVGEQYF. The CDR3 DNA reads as TGTGCCAGCAGCCAGAAATGGGTGGGGGAGCAGTACTTC.

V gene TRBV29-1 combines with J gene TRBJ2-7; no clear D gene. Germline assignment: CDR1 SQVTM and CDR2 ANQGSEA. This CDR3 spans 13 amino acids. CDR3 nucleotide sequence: TGCAGTTACGCCCAACAGAGCTCCTACGAGCAGTACTTC. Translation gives CSYAQQSSYEQYF.

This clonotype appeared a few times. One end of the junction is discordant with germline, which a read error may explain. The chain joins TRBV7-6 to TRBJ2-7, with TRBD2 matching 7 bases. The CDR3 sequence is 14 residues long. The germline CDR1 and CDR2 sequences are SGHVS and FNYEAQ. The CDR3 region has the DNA TGTGCTAGCAGCTTAGCGGGCAGGGAGTATGAGCAGTACTTC. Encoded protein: CASSLAGREYEQYF.

CDR3 residues: CASSLTGAYYGYTF. CDR3 nucleotide sequence: TGTGCCAGCAGCTTGACAGGGGCCTACTATGGCTACACCTTC. The chain couples TRBV7-6 to TRBJ1-2; 8 nucleotides agree with TRBD1. The CDR3 totals 14 residues. Trimming at V came to 3 bases and at J to 3 bases, leaving 3 bases not matched to a gene. Germline CDR1 SGHVS, CDR2 FNYEAQ.

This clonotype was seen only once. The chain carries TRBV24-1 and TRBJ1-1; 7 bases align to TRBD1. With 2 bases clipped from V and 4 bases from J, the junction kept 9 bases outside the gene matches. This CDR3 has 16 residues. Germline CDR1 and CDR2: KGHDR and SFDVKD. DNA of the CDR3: TGTGCCACCAGTGATTCGACAGGGCAGGGAATCACTGAAGCTTTCTTT. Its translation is CATSDSTGQGITEAFF.

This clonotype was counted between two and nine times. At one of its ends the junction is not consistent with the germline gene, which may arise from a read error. CDR3 sequence: CSAKSNQETQYF. In DNA, the CDR3 is TGCAGTGCTAAGAGCAACCAAGAAACCCAGTACTTC. The V call is TRBV20-1, the J call TRBJ2-5; D is uncertain. CDR3 length: 12 amino acids. Germline CDR1 and CDR2: DFQATT and SNEGSKA (reference sequence).

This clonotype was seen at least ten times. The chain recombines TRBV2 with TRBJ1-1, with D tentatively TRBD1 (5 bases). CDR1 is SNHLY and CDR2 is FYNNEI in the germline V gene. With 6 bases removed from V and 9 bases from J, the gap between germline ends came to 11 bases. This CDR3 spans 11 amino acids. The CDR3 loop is CASSAEGQAFF. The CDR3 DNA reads TGTGCCAGCAGCGCAGAGGGACAAGCTTTCTTT.

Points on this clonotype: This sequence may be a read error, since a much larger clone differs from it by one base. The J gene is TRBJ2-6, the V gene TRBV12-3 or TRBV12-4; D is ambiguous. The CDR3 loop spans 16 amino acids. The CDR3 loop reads CATSDSRGPGANVLTF. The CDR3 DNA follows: TGTGCCACCAGTGATTCTAGAGGCCCTGGGGCCAACGTCCTGACTTTC.

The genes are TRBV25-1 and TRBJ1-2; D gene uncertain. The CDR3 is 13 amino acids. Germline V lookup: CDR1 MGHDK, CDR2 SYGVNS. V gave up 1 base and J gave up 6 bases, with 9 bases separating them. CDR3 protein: CASSEFGDNGYTF. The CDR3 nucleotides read TGTGCCAGCAGTGAATTTGGGGATAATGGCTACACCTTC.